The clone carrying this T cell receptor beta chain was detected only a few times. Its antigen remains unidentified. Libraries were prepared by immunoSEQ multiplex PCR; TCRdb keeps only in-frame clonotypes and omits some of them. The sample includes 40,000 or so clones, roughly 77% of them seen just once. The sample comes from a study of PD-L1 blockade in urothelial cancer. CDR1 and CDR2 from the germline V gene are MRHNA and SNTAGT. V shed 4 bases and J shed 4 bases, with 12 bases lying between them. The CDR3 covers 14 residues. Findings and caveats of the study: Pretreatment TCR clonality in blood under the median foretold superior survival.

Here the sequenced sample was PBMCs, taken around atezolizumab (anti-PD-L1) treatment. The chain has TRBV6-4 and TRBJ2-3; weak D call: TRBD1 (5 bases). The clonotype was recovered from a man between 65 and 80 years old with urothelial cancer. The CDR3 sequence: CASSGQGQADTQYF. CDR3 nucleotides: TGTGCCAGCAGTGGCCAGGGCCAAGCAGATACGCAGTATTTT.